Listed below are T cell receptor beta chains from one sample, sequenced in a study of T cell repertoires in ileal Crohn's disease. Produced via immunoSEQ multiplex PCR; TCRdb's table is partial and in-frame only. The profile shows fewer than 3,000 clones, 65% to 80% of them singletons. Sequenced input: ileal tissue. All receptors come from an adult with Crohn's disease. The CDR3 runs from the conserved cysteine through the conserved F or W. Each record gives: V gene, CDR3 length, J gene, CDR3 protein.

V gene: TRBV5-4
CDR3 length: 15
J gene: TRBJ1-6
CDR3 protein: CATTSGDSYNSPLHF

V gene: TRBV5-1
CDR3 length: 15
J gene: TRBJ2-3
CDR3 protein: CASSLAGQVTDTQYF

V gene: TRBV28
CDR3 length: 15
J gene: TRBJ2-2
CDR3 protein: CASSHTGGHTGELFF

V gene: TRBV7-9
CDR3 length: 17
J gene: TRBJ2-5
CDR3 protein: CASSLEVLAGPQETQYF

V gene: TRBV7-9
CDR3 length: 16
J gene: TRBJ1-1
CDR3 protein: CASSSRSGEEGTEAFF

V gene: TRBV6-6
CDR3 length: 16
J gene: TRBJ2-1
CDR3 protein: CASSETRDRGFDEQFF

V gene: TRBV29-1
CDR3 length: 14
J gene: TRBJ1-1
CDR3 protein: CSVMTGALNTEAFF

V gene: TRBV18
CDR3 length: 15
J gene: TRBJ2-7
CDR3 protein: CASSPPGQGRYEQYF

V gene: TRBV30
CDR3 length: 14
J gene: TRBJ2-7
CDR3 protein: CAWSVLGFSYEQYF

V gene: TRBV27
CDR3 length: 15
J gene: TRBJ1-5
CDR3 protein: CASSLIAFGDQPQHF

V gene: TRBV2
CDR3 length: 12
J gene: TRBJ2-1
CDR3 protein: CASSPQRGEQFF

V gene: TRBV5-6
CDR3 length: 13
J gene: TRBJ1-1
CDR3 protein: CASSLVRDTEAFF

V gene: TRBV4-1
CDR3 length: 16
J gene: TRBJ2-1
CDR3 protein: CASSRSAGGFYNEQFF

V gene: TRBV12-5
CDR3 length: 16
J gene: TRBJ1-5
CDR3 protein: CASGFLRGNSNQPQHF

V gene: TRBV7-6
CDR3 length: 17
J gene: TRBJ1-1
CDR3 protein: CASSLTPAGNMNTEAFF

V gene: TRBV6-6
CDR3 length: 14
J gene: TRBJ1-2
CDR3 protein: CASSYGDTRRGYTF

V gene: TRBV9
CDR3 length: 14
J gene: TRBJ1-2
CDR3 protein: CASSGQGGNYGYTF

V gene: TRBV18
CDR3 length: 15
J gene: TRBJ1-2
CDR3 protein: CASSPAAAPRDGYTF

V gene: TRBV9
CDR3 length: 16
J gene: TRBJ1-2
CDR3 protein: CASSPGGAATFNGYTF

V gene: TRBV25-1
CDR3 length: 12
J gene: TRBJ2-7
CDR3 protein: CAGGSGTYEQYF

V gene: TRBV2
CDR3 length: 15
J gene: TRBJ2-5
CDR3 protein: CASSERGGVLGTQYF

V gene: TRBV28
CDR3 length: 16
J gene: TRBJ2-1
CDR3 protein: CATTSGGASSYNEQFF

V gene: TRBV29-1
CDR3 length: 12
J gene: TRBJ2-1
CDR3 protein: CSVDSGYNEQFF

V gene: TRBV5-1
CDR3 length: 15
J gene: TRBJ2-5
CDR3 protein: CASSRSGGDQETQYF

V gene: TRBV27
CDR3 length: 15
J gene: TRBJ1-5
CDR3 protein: CARVGGAASNQPQHF

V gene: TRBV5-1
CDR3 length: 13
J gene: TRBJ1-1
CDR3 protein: CASSSRGYTEAFF

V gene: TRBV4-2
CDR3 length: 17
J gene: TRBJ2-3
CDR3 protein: CASSQDRGTSGTGTQYF

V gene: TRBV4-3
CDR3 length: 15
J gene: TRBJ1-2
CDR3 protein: CASSQVRSGDYGYTF

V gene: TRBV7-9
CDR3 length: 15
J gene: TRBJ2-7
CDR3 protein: CASSSSGTPAYEQYF

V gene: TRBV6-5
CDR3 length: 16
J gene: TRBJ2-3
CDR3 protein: CASSSRGTGSTDTQYF

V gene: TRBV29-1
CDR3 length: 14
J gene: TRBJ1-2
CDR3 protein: CSVEKGVEHYGYTF

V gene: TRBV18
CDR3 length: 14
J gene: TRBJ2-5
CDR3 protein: CASSIALVQETQYF

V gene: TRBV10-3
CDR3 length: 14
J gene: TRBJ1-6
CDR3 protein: CAISESGTASPLHF

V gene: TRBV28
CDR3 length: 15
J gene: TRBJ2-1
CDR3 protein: CASSSSGIPGREQFF

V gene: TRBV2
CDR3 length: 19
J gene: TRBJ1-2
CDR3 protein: CASSDGAGANSGIRYGYTF

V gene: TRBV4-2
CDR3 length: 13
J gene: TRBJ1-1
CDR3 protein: CASSLGHLDEAFF

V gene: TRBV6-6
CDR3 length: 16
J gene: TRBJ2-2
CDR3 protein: CASRFTSGRDTGELFF

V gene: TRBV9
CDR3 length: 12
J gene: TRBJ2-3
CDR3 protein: CASSVNTDTQYF

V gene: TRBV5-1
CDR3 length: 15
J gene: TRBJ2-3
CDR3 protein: CASSRTGRSTDTQYF

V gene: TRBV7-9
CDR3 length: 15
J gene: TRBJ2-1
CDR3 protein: CASSPPFRVGNEQFF

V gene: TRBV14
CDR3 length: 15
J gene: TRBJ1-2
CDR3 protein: CASSQDRGQSYGYTF

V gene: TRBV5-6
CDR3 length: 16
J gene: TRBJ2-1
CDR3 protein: CASIRTSGSTYNEQFF

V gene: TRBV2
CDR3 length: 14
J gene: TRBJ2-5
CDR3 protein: CASSDGGNQETQYF